Below, one TCR beta chain is given with its context. This record comes from a study of blood T cell repertoires in COVID-19. Turning to the study itself: T cells, B-cell-depleted T cells, or PBMCs supplied cDNA or gDNA.

As handled by the study authors: Reference gene primer amplification gave estimated nucleated cell counts. Data came from immunoSEQ multiplex PCR; TCRdb stores just in-frame clones and leaves some out. D and trimming were read from the DNA, whereas the V and J calls and clone size are those reported in that table. The sample consists of about 110,000 clones, roughly 80% of them appearing once. The CDR3 runs 14 residues. Trimming stripped 4 bases from V and 0 bases from J, with 9 bases between. The germline V gene encodes CDR1 LGHDT and CDR2 YNNKEL (reference sequence). The chain recombines TRBV3-1 (or the pseudogene TRBV3-2) with TRBJ1-1, with D maybe TRBD1 (5 bases). The sequence was collected from a woman aged 60-70 years with acute or convalescent COVID-19. What was sequenced was peripheral blood. The CDR3 sequence: CASSLGQMNTEAFF. The DNA of the CDR3 is TGTGCCAGCAGCCTGGGGCAGATGAACACTGAAGCTTTCTTT.